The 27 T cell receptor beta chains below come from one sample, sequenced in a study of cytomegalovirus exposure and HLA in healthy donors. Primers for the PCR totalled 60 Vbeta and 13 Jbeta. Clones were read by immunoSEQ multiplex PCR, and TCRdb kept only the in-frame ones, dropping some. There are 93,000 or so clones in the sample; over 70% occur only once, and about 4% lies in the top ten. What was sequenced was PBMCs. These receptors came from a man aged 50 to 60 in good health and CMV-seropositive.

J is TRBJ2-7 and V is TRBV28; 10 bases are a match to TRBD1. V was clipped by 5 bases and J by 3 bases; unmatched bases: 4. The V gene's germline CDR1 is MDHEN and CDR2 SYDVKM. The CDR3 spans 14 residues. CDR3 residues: CASSEGQGIYEQYF. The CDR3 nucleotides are TGTGCCAGCAGTGAGGGACAGGGGATCTACGAGCAGTACTTC.

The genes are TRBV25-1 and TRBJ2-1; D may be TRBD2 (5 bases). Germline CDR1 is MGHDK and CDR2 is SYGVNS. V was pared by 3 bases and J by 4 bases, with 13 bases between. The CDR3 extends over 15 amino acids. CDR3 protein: CASSDGSSRYNEQFF. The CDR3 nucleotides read TGTGCCAGCAGTGATGGTTCTAGCAGATACAATGAGCAGTTCTTC.

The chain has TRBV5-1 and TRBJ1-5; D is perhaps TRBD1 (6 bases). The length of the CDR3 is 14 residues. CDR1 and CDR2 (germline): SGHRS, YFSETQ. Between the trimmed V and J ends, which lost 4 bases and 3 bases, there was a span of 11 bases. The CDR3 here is CASSPDRPNQPQHF. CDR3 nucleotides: TGCGCCAGCAGCCCGGACAGACCCAATCAGCCCCAGCATTTT. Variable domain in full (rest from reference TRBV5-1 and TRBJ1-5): KAGVTQTPRYLIKTRGQQVTLSCSPISGHRSVSWYQQTPGQGLQFLFEYFSETQRNKGNFPGRFSGRQFSNSRSEMNVSTLELGDSALYLCASSPDRPNQPQHFGDGTRLSIL.

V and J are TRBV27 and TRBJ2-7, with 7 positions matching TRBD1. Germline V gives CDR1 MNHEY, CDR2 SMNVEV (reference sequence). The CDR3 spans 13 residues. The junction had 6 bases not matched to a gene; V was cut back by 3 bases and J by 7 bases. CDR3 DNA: TGTGCCAGCAGTTTCACAGGGGCAGGGGAGCAGTACTTC. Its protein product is CASSFTGAGEQYF.

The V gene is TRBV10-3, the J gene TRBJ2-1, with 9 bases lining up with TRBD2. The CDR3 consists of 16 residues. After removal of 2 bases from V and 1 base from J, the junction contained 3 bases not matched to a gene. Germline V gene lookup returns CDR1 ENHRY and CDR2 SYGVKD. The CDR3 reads CAISEGAGGSYNEQFF. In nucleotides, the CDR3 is TGTGCCATCAGTGAGGGAGCGGGAGGTTCCTACAATGAGCAGTTCTTC.

DNA for the CDR3: TGCGCCAGCAGACTAGCGGGAGGTGTCTTCGATGAGCAGTTCTTC. This sequence encodes CASRLAGGVFDEQFF. This chain connects TRBV5-1 to TRBJ2-1; 12 nucleotides match TRBD2. CDR3 length equals 15 residues. CDR1 is SGHRS and CDR2 is YFSETQ in the germline V gene. The V and J ends lost 5 bases and 8 bases, in that order; junction bases with no gene match: 8.

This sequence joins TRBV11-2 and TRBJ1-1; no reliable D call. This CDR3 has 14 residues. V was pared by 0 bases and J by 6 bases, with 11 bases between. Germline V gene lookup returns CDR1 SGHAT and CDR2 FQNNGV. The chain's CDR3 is CASSLDGDLSEAFF. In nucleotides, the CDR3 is TGTGCCAGCAGCTTAGACGGGGATTTATCTGAAGCTTTCTTT.

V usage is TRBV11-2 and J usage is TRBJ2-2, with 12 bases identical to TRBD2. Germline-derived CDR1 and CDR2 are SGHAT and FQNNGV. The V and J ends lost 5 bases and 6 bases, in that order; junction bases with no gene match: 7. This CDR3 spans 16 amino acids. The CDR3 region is CASSQRLAGAAGELFF. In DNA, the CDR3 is TGTGCCAGCAGCCAGAGACTAGCGGGAGCGGCCGGGGAGCTGTTTTTT. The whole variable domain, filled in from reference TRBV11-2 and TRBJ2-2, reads EAGVAQSPRYKIIEKRQSVAFWCNPISGHATLYWYQQILGQGPKLLIQFQNNGVVDDSQLPKDRFSAERLKGVDSTLKIQPAKLEDSAVYLCASSQRLAGAAGELFFGEGSRLTVL.

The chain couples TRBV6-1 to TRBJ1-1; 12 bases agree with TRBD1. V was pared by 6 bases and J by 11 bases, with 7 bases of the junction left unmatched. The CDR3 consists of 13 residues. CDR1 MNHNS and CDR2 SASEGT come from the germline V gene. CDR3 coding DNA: TGTGCCAGCAGGGAGGGGACAGGGGGCTCGGCTTTCTTT. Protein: CASREGTGGSAFF.

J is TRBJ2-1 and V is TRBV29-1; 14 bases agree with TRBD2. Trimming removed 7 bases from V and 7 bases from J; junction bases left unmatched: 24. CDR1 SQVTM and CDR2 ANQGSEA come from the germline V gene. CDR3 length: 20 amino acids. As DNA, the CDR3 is TGCAGCGCCTGGAAAGACTCCGGGACTAGCGGGAGCGGCCCGTTTAATGAGCAGTTCTTC. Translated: CSAWKDSGTSGSGPFNEQFF.

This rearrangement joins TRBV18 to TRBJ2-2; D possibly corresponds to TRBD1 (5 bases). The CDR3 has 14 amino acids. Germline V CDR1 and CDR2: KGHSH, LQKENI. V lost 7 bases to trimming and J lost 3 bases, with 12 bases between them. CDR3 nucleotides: TGTGCCAGCTTCACATGGGGCCACACCGGGGAGCTGTTTTTT. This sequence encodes CASFTWGHTGELFF.

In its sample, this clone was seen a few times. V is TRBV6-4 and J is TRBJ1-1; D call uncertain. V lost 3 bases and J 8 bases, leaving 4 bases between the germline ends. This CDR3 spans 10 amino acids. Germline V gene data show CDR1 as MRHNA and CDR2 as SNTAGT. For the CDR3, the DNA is TGTGCCAGCAGTGAACGGGAAGCTTTCTTT. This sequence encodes CASSEREAFF.

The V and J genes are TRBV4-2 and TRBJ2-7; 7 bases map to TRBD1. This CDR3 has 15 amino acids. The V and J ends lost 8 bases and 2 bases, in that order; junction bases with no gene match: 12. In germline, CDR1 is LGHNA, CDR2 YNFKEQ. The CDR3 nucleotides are TGTGCCAGCGGCGCGCCTATGGGACAGACCTACGAGCAGTACTTC. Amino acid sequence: CASGAPMGQTYEQYF.

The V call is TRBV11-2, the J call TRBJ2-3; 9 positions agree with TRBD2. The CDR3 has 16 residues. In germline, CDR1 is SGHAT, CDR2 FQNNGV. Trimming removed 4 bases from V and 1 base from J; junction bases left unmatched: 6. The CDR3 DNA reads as TGTGCCAGCAGCTCGATTAGCGGGAGCCGCACAGATACGCAGTATTTT. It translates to CASSSISGSRTDTQYF.

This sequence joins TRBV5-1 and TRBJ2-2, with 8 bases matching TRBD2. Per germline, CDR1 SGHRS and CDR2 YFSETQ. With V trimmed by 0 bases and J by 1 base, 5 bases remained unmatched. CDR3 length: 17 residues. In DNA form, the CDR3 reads TGCGCCAGCAGCTTGGGCACTAGCGGTCTGAACACCGGGGAGCTGTTTTTT. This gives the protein CASSLGTSGLNTGELFF.

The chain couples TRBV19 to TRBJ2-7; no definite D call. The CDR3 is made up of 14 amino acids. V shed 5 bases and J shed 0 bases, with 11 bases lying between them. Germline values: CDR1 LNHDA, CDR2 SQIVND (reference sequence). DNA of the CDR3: TGTGCCAGTAGTCGTCCCTTCGGCTCCTACGAGCAGTACTTC. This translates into CASSRPFGSYEQYF. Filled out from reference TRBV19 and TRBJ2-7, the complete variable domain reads DGGITQSPKYLFRKEGQNVTLSCEQNLNHDAMYWYRQDPGQGLRLIYYSQIVNDFQKGDIAEGYSVSREKKESFPLTVTSAQKNPTAFYLCASSRPFGSYEQYFGPGTRLTVT.

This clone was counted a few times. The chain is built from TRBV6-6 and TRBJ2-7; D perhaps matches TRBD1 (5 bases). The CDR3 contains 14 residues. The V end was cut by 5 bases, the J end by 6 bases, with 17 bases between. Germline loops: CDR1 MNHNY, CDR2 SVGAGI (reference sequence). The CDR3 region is CASSPPGMSGEQYF. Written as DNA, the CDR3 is TGTGCCAGCAGTCCGCCAGGGATGTCGGGCGAGCAGTACTTC.

The CDR3 DNA reads TGTGCCAGCAGCTTAGGAGGACAGGGGGGGACCGGGGAGCTGTTTTTT. It is translated as CASSLGGQGGTGELFF. The J gene is TRBJ2-2, the V gene TRBV13; TRBD1 aligns across 10 bases. Per the germline V gene, CDR1 is PRHDT and CDR2 is FYEKMQ (reference sequence). V shed 0 bases and J 5 bases; nucleotides not matched to a gene: 3. The CDR3 loop spans 16 amino acids. Full variable domain (rest looked up from reference TRBV13 and TRBJ2-2): AAGVIQSPRHLIKEKRETATLKCYPIPRHDTVYWYQQGPGQDPQFLISFYEKMQSDKGSIPDRFSAQQFSDYHSELNMSSLELGDSALYFCASSLGGQGGTGELFFGEGSRLTVL.

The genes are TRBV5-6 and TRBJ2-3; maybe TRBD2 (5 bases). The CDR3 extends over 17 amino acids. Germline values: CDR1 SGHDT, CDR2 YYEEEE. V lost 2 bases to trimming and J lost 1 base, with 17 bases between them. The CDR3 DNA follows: TGTGCCAGCAGCTTCAGCCCCGACGGACTTGGCACAGATACGCAGTATTTT. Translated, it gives CASSFSPDGLGTDTQYF.

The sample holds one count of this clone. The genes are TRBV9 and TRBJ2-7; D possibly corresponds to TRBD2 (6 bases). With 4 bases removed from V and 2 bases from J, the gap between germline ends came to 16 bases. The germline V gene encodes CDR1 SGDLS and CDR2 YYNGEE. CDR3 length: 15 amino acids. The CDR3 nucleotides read TGTGCCAGCAGCCGCGGGACGTTGGGGCCCTACGAGCAGTACTTC. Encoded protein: CASSRGTLGPYEQYF.

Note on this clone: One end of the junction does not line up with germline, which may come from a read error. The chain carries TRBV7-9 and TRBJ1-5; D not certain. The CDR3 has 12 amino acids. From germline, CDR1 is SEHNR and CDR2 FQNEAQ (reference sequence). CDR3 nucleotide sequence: TGTTCCAGCAGCTTATCGGGTCAGCCCCAGCATTTT. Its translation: CSSSLSGQPQHF.

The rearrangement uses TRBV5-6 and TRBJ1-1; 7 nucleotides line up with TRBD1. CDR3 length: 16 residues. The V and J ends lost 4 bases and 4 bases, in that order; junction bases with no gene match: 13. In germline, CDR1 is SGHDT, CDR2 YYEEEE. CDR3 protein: CASSRRTGVGGTEAFF. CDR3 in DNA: TGTGCCAGCAGCCGTCGAACAGGGGTCGGGGGCACTGAAGCTTTCTTT.

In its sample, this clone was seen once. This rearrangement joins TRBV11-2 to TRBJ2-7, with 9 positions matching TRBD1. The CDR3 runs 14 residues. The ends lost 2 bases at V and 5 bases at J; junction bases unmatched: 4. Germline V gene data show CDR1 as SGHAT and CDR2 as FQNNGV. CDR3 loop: CASSLRDRDHEQYF. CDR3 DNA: TGTGCCAGCAGCTTAAGGGACAGGGACCACGAGCAGTACTTC.

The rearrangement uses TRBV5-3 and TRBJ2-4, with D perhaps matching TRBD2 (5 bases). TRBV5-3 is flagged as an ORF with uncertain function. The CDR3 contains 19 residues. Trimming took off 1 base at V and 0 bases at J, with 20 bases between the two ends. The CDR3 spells CARSLSLVKEGLAKNIQYF. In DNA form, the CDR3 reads TGTGCCAGAAGCTTGAGTCTAGTTAAAGAGGGCCTAGCCAAAAACATTCAGTACTTC.

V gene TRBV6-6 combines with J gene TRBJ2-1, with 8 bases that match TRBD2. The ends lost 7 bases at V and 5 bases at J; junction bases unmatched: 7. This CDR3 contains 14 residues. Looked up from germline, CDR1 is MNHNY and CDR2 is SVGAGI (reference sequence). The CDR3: CASTWERENNEQFF. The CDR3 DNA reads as TGTGCCAGCACCTGGGAGCGGGAGAACAATGAGCAGTTCTTC.

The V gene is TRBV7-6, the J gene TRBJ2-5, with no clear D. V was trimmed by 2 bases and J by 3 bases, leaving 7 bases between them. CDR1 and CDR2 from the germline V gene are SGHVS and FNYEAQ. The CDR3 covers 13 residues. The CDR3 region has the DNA TGTGCCAGCAGCTTAATCCCCAAAGAGACCCAGTACTTC. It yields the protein CASSLIPKETQYF.

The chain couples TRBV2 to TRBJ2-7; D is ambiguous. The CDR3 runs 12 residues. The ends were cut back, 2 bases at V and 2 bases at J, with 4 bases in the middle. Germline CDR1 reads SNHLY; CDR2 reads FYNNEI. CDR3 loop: CASSEQTYEQYF. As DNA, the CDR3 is TGTGCCAGCAGTGAACAGACCTACGAGCAGTACTTC.